The next 10 T cell receptor beta chains were all read from a single sample in a study of OX40 agonist ivuxolimab in advanced cancers. Clones were sequenced by immunoSEQ multiplex PCR, and TCRdb holds only the in-frame ones, with some missing. The table lists 96,000 or so clones, roughly 91% of them singletons, with about 1.5% in the top ten. This sample comprised CD4+ or CD8+ T cells sorted from blood, obtained in a trial of the OX40 agonist ivuxolimab. Receptor source: an adult with an advanced solid tumor such as melanoma, head and neck, liver or kidney cancer.

The rearrangement joins TRBV6-5 to TRBJ2-7; 11 bases fit TRBD1. Per the germline V gene, CDR1 is MNHEY and CDR2 is SVGAGI. CDR3 size: 14 residues. V lost 6 bases to trimming and J lost 3 bases; unmatched junction nucleotides: 4. CDR3 sequence reads: CASRDRGLIYEQYF. CDR3 bases: TGTGCCAGCAGGGACAGGGGGCTCATCTACGAGCAGTACTTC.

V and J are TRBV9 and TRBJ1-1; 9 bases align to TRBD1. The CDR3 extends over 18 amino acids. J gave up 3 bases and V 4 bases, and 16 bases lay outside the gene matches. Germline assignment: CDR1 SGDLS and CDR2 YYNGEE. CDR3 DNA sequence: TGTGCCAGCAGCTTAAGCCCCGGGACAGGGTCTCTGCACACTGAAGCTTTCTTT. It yields the protein CASSLSPGTGSLHTEAFF.

This rearrangement joins TRBV7-2 to TRBJ1-6; no definite D call. The CDR3 consists of 13 residues. Per germline, CDR1 SGHTA and CDR2 FQGNSA. Trimming pared 4 bases from V and 7 bases from J, leaving 8 bases between. CDR3 sequence (DNA): TGTGCCAGCAGCTATTCTACGAATTCACCCCTCCACTTT. This translates into CASSYSTNSPLHF.

This chain joins TRBV10-3 and TRBJ2-3; 7 nucleotides line up with TRBD1. The CDR3 sequence is 15 residues long. Germline V lookup: CDR1 ENHRY, CDR2 SYGVKD. V gave up 10 bases and J gave up 1 base; unmatched junction bases: 11. CDR3 in DNA: TGTGCCAGCGGAGACAGGGAGAGGGGCACAGATACGCAGTATTTT. Translating gives CASGDRERGTDTQYF.

V gene TRBV5-1 combines with J gene TRBJ2-3; 7 positions agree with TRBD2. Trimming took 4 bases from V and 4 from J; bases not matched to a gene: 12. The CDR3 contains 16 residues. Germline CDR1 and CDR2: SGHRS and YFSETQ. CDR3 DNA sequence: TGCGCCAGCAGCCCCGTGGGGGGGGGAACCGCAGATACGCAGTATTTT. It codes for CASSPVGGGTADTQYF.

This clone occurred once. The chain employs TRBV28 and TRBJ2-6; no clear D. V was shortened by 2 bases and J by 4 bases, with 6 bases between the two germline ends. The germline V gene encodes CDR1 MDHEN and CDR2 SYDVKM. CDR3 length: 14 residues. As DNA, the CDR3 is TGTGCCAGCAGTTTAGCGGCCGGGGCCAACGTCCTGACTTTC. Translated: CASSLAAGANVLTF.

The genes are TRBV4-1 and TRBJ2-7; 13 nucleotides line up with TRBD2. The germline V gene encodes CDR1 MGHRA and CDR2 YSYEKL. With 3 bases clipped from V and 2 bases from J, the junction kept 19 bases outside the gene matches. The CDR3 is 21 amino acids. The CDR3 nucleotides read TGCGCCAGCAGCCACCACTTACTAGCGGGAGGGCCTAAAATAGATACCTACGAGCAGTACTTC. It codes for CASSHHLLAGGPKIDTYEQYF.

This rearrangement joins TRBV6-6 to TRBJ1-3, with D unclear. Trimming cost V 5 bases and J 4 bases, with 12 bases left between them. Germline assignment: CDR1 MNHNY and CDR2 SVGAGI (reference sequence). This CDR3 has 14 amino acids. The CDR3 sequence is CASSLKQEGNTIYF. The CDR3 DNA is TGTGCCAGCAGTCTCAAGCAGGAAGGAAACACCATATATTTT.

The CDR3 region is CASSFSGPNQPQHF. In DNA form, the CDR3 reads TGTGCCAGCAGTTTTTCTGGGCCCAATCAGCCCCAGCATTTT. The V call is TRBV28, the J call TRBJ1-5; no firm D call. Germline values: CDR1 MDHEN, CDR2 SYDVKM. V was trimmed by 3 bases and J by 3 bases, leaving 9 bases between them. This CDR3 comprises 14 residues.

The gene calls are TRBV29-1 and TRBJ1-1, with unresolved D. V gave up 4 bases and J gave up 4 bases, with 16 bases separating them. Germline V gene sequence: CDR1 SQVTM, CDR2 ANQGSEA. The CDR3 extends over 14 amino acids. The CDR3 region is CSVVLAAVGTEAFF. CDR3 sequence (DNA): TGCAGCGTTGTATTGGCGGCGGTGGGCACTGAAGCTTTCTTT.